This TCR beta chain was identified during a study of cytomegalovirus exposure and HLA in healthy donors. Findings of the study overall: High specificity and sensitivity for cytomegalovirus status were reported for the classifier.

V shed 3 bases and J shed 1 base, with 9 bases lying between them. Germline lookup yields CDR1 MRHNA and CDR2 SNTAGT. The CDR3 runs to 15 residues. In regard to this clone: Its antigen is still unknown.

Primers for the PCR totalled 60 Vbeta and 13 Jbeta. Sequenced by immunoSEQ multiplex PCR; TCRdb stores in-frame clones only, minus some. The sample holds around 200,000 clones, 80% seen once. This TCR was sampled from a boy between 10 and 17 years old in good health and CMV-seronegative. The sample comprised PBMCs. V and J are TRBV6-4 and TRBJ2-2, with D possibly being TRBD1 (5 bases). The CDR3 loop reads CASSERQGNTGELFF. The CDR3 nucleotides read TGTGCCAGCAGTGAGCGGCAGGGGAACACCGGGGAGCTGTTTTTT.